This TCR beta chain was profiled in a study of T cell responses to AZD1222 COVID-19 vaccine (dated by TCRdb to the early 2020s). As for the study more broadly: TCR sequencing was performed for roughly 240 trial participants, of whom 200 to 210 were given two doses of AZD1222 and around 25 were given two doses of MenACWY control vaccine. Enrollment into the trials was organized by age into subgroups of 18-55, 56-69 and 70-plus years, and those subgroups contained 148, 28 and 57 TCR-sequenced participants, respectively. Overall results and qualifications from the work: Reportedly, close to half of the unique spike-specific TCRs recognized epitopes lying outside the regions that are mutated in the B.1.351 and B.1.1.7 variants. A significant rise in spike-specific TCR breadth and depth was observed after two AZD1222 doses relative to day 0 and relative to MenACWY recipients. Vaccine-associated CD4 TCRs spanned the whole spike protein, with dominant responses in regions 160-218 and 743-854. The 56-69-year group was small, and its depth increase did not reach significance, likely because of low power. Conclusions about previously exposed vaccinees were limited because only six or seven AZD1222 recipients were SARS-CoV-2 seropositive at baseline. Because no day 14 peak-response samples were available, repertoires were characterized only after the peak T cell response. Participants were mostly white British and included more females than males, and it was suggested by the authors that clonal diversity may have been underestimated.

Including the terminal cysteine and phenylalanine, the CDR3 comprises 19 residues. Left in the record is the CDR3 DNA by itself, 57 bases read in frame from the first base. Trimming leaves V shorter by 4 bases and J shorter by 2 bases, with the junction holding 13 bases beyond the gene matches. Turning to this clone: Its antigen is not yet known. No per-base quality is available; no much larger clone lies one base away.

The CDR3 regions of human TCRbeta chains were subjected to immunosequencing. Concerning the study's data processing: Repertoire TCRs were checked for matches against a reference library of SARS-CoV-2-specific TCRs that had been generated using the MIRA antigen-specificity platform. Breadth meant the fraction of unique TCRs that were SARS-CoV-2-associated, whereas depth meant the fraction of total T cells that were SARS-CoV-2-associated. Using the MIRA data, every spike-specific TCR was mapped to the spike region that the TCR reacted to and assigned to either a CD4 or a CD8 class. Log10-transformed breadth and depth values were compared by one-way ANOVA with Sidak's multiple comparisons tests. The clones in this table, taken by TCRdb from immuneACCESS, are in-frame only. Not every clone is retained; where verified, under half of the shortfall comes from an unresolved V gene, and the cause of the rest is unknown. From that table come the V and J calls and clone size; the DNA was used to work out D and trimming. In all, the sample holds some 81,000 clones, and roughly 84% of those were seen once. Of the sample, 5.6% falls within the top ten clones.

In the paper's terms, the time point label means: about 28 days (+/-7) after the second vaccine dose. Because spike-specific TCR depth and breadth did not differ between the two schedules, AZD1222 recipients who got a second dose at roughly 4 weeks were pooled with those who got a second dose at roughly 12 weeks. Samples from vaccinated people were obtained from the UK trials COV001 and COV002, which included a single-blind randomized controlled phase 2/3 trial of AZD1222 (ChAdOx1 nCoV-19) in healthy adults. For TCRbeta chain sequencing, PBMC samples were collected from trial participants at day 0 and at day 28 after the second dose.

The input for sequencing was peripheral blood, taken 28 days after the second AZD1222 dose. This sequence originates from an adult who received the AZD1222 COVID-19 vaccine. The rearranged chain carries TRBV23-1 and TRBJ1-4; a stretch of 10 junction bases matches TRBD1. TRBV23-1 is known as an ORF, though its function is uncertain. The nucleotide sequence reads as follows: TGCGCCAGCAGTCCAGGGCCGGACAGGGGGTTTATGACTAATGAAAAACTGTTTTTT. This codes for CASSPGPDRGFMTNEKLFF.